The 20 T cell receptor beta chains presented below share a single source sample, sequenced in a study of blood T cell repertoires in COVID-19. Libraries were prepared by immunoSEQ multiplex PCR; TCRdb keeps only in-frame clonotypes and omits some of them. The sample consists of 120,000 or so clones, over 70% of them appearing once. Sequencing was done on a sample of peripheral blood. The source is a woman in her 50s with acute or convalescent COVID-19.

The genes are TRBV7-2 and TRBJ2-7; D might be TRBD2 (7 bases). Looked up from germline, CDR1 is SGHTA and CDR2 is FQGNSA. The CDR3 sequence is 16 residues long. Trimming took off 4 bases at V and 4 bases at J, with 20 bases between the two ends. The CDR3 DNA reads TGTGCCAGCAGCTCCCATGGCGGGGGACATTTTTACGAGCAGTACTTC. Amino acids: CASSSHGGGHFYEQYF.

This clone has more than one count but fewer than ten. For the CDR3, the DNA is TGTGCCAGCAGCAGGAGCAGGGCTAGCAATCAGCCCCAGCATTTT. This codes for CASSRSRASNQPQHF. This chain links TRBV21-1 with TRBJ1-5; TRBD1 was called by the table and not checked on the DNA. TRBV21-1 is a recognized pseudogene. This CDR3 has 15 amino acids.

The chain carries TRBV5-1 and TRBJ2-7; perhaps TRBD1 as D (5 bases). Germline values: CDR1 SGHRS, CDR2 YFSETQ. V was trimmed by 1 base and J by 7 bases, leaving 9 bases between them. The CDR3 covers 12 residues. The CDR3 bases are TGCGCCAGCAGCTTGACAGGTCGGGAGCAGTACTTC. The encoded protein is CASSLTGREQYF.

The chain has TRBV6-2 or TRBV6-3 and TRBJ2-1; no reliable D call. V was clipped by 2 bases and J by 9 bases, with 8 bases between them. The CDR3 is 12 residues long. Per germline, CDR1 MNHEY and CDR2 SVGEGT. The DNA of the CDR3 is TGTGCCAGCAGTTACAGGCGGAGTGAGCAGTTCTTC. Translating it yields CASSYRRSEQFF.

The rearrangement uses TRBV7-9 and TRBJ2-6, with TRBD1 identical over 10 bases. The J segment lost 12 bases and the V segment lost 2 bases, leaving 13 bases of the junction unmatched. In germline, CDR1 is SEHNR, CDR2 FQNEAQ (reference sequence). The CDR3 consists of 17 residues. CDR3 sequence reads: CASSLKPVRDRGTVLTF. As DNA, the CDR3 is TGTGCCAGCAGCTTAAAGCCCGTCCGGGACAGGGGAACCGTCCTGACTTTC.

Notes on this clone: This specimen includes other DNA sequences encoding the same CDR3. In DNA form, the CDR3 reads TGTGCCAGCTCACCGGGACTCACCAATGAGCAGTTCTTC. It encodes CASSPGLTNEQFF. This chain joins TRBV18 and TRBJ2-1; D is possibly TRBD2 (6 bases). The CDR3 is made up of 13 amino acids. Trimming removed 3 bases at V and 6 bases at J, with 9 bases between. Germline-derived CDR1 and CDR2 are KGHSH and LQKENI.

The chain employs TRBV9 and TRBJ2-1, with 13 bases aligning to TRBD2. Germline assignment: CDR1 SGDLS and CDR2 YYNGEE. This CDR3 spans 15 amino acids. V shed 6 bases, J shed 3 bases, and the junction held 3 bases outside the gene matches. The CDR3 DNA reads TGTGCCAGCACCAGACTAGCGGGAGGCTACAATGAGCAGTTCTTC. Protein product: CASTRLAGGYNEQFF.

This CDR3 reads CASSFSSYNEQFF. CDR3 sequence (DNA): TGTGCCAGCTCCTTTAGCTCCTACAATGAGCAGTTCTTC. The genes are TRBV28 and TRBJ2-1; no clear D. This CDR3 contains 13 residues. The V end was cut by 8 bases, the J end by 0 bases, with 8 bases between. The germline V gene has CDR1 MDHEN and CDR2 SYDVKM.

This clone was seen once. This chain joins TRBV7-9 and TRBJ2-1, with TRBD2 matching 7 bases. CDR1 and CDR2 (germline): SEHNR, FQNEAQ (reference sequence). The CDR3 spans 14 residues. The junction had 4 bases not matched to a gene; V was cut back by 2 bases and J by 6 bases. CDR3 sequence reads: CASSLSASGNEQFF. In nucleotides, the CDR3 is TGTGCCAGCAGCTTATCGGCTAGCGGCAATGAGCAGTTCTTC.

This CDR3 is CASSSGGAAGEQYF. CDR3 DNA sequence: TGTGCCAGCAGCTCCGGGGGAGCAGCGGGCGAGCAGTACTTC. This chain uses TRBV7-3 with TRBJ2-7, with D possibly matching TRBD2 (6 bases). This CDR3 has 14 residues. The germline V and J ends were trimmed by 4 bases and 6 bases, with 16 bases remaining between them. Germline CDR1 and CDR2: SGHTA and FQGTGA. The full variable domain, its missing parts supplied by reference TRBV7-3 and TRBJ2-7, is GAGVSQTPSNKVTEKGKYVELRCDPISGHTALYWYRQSLGQGPEFLIYFQGTGAADDSGLPNDRFFAVRPEGSVSTLKIQRTERGDSAVYLCASSSGGAAGEQYFGPGTRLTVT.

This chain links TRBV12-3 or TRBV12-4 with TRBJ1-3; D unresolved. Trimming pared 6 bases from V and 8 bases from J, leaving 11 bases between. The CDR3 covers 12 residues. CDR3 protein: CASSYGVDTIYF. The CDR3 DNA sequence: TGTGCCAGCAGCTACGGGGTGGACACCATATATTTT.

The chain combines TRBV4-1 with TRBJ2-5, with a tentative D call TRBD2 (6 bases). This CDR3 comprises 17 residues. Trimming left V 0 bases short and J 7 bases short, with 21 bases between. Per the germline V gene, CDR1 is MGHRA and CDR2 is YSYEKL. The CDR3 here is CASSQDYSGFLLGTQYF. CDR3 in DNA: TGCGCCAGCAGCCAAGATTACAGCGGGTTCCTCCTAGGGACCCAGTACTTC.

The chain combines TRBV7-3 with TRBJ2-1; 7 nucleotides align to TRBD1. Per germline, CDR1 SGHTA and CDR2 FQGTGA. CDR3 length: 15 amino acids. V lost 5 bases to trimming and J lost 5 bases; unmatched junction nucleotides: 9. In DNA form, the CDR3 reads TGTGCCAGCAGCCTCGGGACAGCCGGGGACAATGAGCAGTTCTTC. Protein sequence: CASSLGTAGDNEQFF. The variable domain in full, completed from reference TRBV7-3 and TRBJ2-1, reads GAGVSQTPSNKVTEKGKYVELRCDPISGHTALYWYRQSLGQGPEFLIYFQGTGAADDSGLPNDRFFAVRPEGSVSTLKIQRTERGDSAVYLCASSLGTAGDNEQFFGPGTRLTVL.

For this clone: In the same sample, other DNA sequences code for this CDR3. The genes are TRBV30 and TRBJ1-5; D gene ambiguous. Germline V gives CDR1 GTSNPN, CDR2 SVGIG (reference sequence). The V gene lost 0 bases and the J gene lost 1 base, with 4 bases spanning the gap. The CDR3 has 13 amino acids. The CDR3, as DNA: TGTGCCTGGAGTGTAAGCAGCAATCAGCCCCAGCATTTT. Protein product: CAWSVSSNQPQHF.

CDR3 amino acids: CASSRTGPGETQYF. CDR3 in DNA: TGTGCCAGCAGCCGGACAGGGCCAGGAGAGACCCAGTACTTC. This chain links TRBV6-5 with TRBJ2-5; 8 nucleotides line up with TRBD1. This CDR3 has 14 amino acids. V lost 6 bases to trimming and J lost 4 bases; unmatched junction nucleotides: 7. CDR1 MNHEY and CDR2 SVGAGI come from the germline V gene.

The chain has TRBV7-9 and TRBJ1-2; 8 bases are a match to TRBD1. With 3 bases clipped from V and 4 bases from J, the junction kept 13 bases outside the gene matches. Germline-derived CDR1 and CDR2 are SEHNR and FQNEAQ (reference sequence). This CDR3 has 17 amino acids. This chain's CDR3 is CASSFLRAAGGSYGYTF. Written as DNA, the CDR3 is TGTGCCAGCAGCTTTTTAAGGGCGGCAGGGGGCTCCTATGGCTACACCTTC. Filled out from reference TRBV7-9 and TRBJ1-2, the complete variable domain reads DTGVSQNPRHKITKRGQNVTFRCDPISEHNRLYWYRQTLGQGPEFLTYFQNEAQLEKSRLLSDRFSAERPKGSFSTLEIQRTEQGDSAMYLCASSFLRAAGGSYGYTFGSGTRLTVV.

The chain is built from TRBV19 and TRBJ2-1, with 7 bases identical to TRBD1. Germline V lookup: CDR1 LNHDA, CDR2 SQIVND (reference sequence). The V and J ends lost 3 bases and 7 bases, in that order; junction bases with no gene match: 9. The CDR3 has 15 residues. For the CDR3, the DNA is TGTGCCAGTAGTATTACCGGGACAGCGTTAAATGAGCAGTTCTTC. Its protein is CASSITGTALNEQFF.

The chain joins TRBV3-1 (or the pseudogene TRBV3-2) to TRBJ1-1, with 7 positions matching TRBD1. The CDR3 is 15 residues long. J gave up 0 bases and V 4 bases, and 5 bases lay outside the gene matches. CDR1 and CDR2 (germline): LGHDT, YNNKEL (reference sequence). As DNA, the CDR3 is TGTGCCAGCAGCCCTCGGGACAGAATGAACACTGAAGCTTTCTTT. Its protein is CASSPRDRMNTEAFF.

Here the CDR3 DNA reads TGTGCCAGCAGCGTCAGGGGTTATGGTCAGCCCCAGCATTTT. Protein: CASSVRGYGQPQHF. This rearrangement joins TRBV7-9 to TRBJ1-5; tentatively, D is TRBD1 (6 bases). CDR1 and CDR2 (germline): SEHNR, FQNEAQ (reference sequence). The CDR3 covers 14 residues. V lost 5 bases and J 6 bases, leaving 14 bases between the germline ends.

The chain uses TRBV2 and TRBJ2-7, with D possibly matching TRBD1 (5 bases). Trimming pared 7 bases from V and 5 bases from J, leaving 21 bases between. Germline values: CDR1 SNHLY, CDR2 FYNNEI. This CDR3 contains 15 residues. DNA for the CDR3: TGTGCCAGCACAAGATCGGGTATTTCAGGGCACGAGCAGTACTTC. The encoded protein is CASTRSGISGHEQYF. Full variable domain (remainder filled in from reference TRBV2 and TRBJ2-7): EPEVTQTPSHQVTQMGQEVILRCVPISNHLYFYWYRQILGQKVEFLVSFYNNEISEKSEIFDDQFSVERPDGSNFTLKIRSTKLEDSAMYFCASTRSGISGHEQYFGPGTRLTVT.